Given below is one T cell receptor (beta chain) in context. Its target is unknown. This entry is derived from a study of cytotoxic CD8 clonotypes in ibrutinib-treated CLL. Looking at the study overall: Samples yielded averages of 255,043 productive templates and 90,000 to 95,000 productive rearrangements.

The repertoire was sequenced with immunoSEQ multiplex PCR; TCRdb's copy has only in-frame clones and lacks some. The data show hundreds of thousands of clones, 80% seen once. General study points: The public clonotypes identified were infrequent and showed contraction or stability on treatment. Baseline levels of clonality went above those of age-matched healthy donors and moved with circulating CD8+ T-cell counts. Clonality went higher at ibrutinib response and then dropped back toward baseline at progression.

The germline V gene has CDR1 MNHEY and CDR2 SMNVEV (reference sequence). This CDR3 has 14 amino acids. J was trimmed by 1 base and V by 2 bases; bases with no gene match: 2. This chain connects TRBV27 to TRBJ2-7, with TRBD1 matching over 7 bases. Sample: PBMCs, taken before ibrutinib treatment. The clonotype comes from a human donor with chronic lymphocytic leukemia. The DNA for the CDR3 is TGTGCCAGCAGTTTAACAGGGGTGTCCTACGAGCAGTACTTC. The encoded protein is CASSLTGVSYEQYF.